This is a list of T cell receptor beta chains from one sample in a study of cytomegalovirus exposure and HLA in healthy donors. This table comes from immunoSEQ multiplex PCR, and its TCRdb copy is limited to in-frame clones, with some not included. Of 200,000 to 300,000 clones listed, around 86% were seen once; the top ten hold 1% to 1.5%. Specimen: PBMCs. Source of these receptors: a woman aged 30 to 39 in good health and CMV-seropositive. Each CDR3 is given with its conserved first and last residue. The order of the fields is clone size, V gene, J gene, D gene, CDR3 protein, CDR3 DNA. A D gene is named only where the DNA matches it firmly. Only some rows state a clone size, as once, few, many or a class for expanded clones.

size: -
V: TRBV2
J: TRBJ2-7
D: TRBD1
CDR3: CASRDRGYEQYF
DNA: TGTGCCAGCAGGGACAGGGGATACGAGCAGTACTTC

size: -
V: TRBV7-8
J: TRBJ1-3
D: -
CDR3: CASSLDVASGNTIYF
DNA: TGTGCCAGCAGCTTAGATGTGGCCTCTGGAAACACCATATATTTT

size: -
V: TRBV19
J: TRBJ2-1
D: TRBD1
CDR3: CASSMWQGAGNEQFF
DNA: TGTGCCAGTAGTATGTGGCAGGGGGCTGGGAATGAGCAGTTCTTC

size: -
V: TRBV29-1
J: TRBJ1-1
D: TRBD1
CDR3: CSVDRGGTEAFF
DNA: TGCAGCGTCGACAGGGGAGGAACTGAAGCTTTCTTT

size: -
V: TRBV14
J: TRBJ2-7
D: -
CDR3: CASSQVVSGNYEQYF
DNA: TGTGCCAGCAGCCAAGTGGTTTCAGGAAACTACGAGCAGTACTTC

size: -
V: TRBV6-1
J: TRBJ2-7
D: TRBD1
CDR3: CASSESISGTGANEQYF
DNA: TGTGCCAGCAGTGAAAGTATTTCGGGGACAGGGGCCAACGAGCAGTACTTC

size: once
V: TRBV6-5
J: TRBJ1-2
D: -
CDR3: CASTRAGYGYTF
DNA: TGTGCCAGCACGAGGGCAGGCTATGGCTACACCTTC

size: -
V: TRBV11-3
J: TRBJ1-2
D: -
CDR3: CASSPWQGTNYGYTF
DNA: TGTGCCAGCAGCCCTTGGCAGGGGACTAACTATGGCTACACCTTC

size: -
V: TRBV5-1
J: TRBJ2-7
D: TRBD2
CDR3: CASSSILTSGMSSSYEQYF
DNA: TGCGCCAGCAGCTCCATTTTAACTAGCGGGATGTCGAGCTCCTACGAGCAGTACTTC

size: -
V: TRBV5-6
J: TRBJ1-3
D: -
CDR3: CASSLGPSSGNTIYF
DNA: TGTGCCAGCAGCTTGGGTCCGAGCTCTGGAAACACCATATATTTT

size: -
V: TRBV27
J: TRBJ1-1
D: TRBD1
CDR3: CASSWGTGGTEAFF
DNA: TGTGCCAGCAGTTGGGGAACAGGGGGCACTGAAGCTTTCTTT

size: -
V: TRBV28
J: TRBJ2-7
D: -
CDR3: CASSQRRRSSYEQYF
DNA: TGTGCCAGCAGTCAAAGACGGAGGAGCTCCTACGAGCAGTACTTC

size: -
V: TRBV29-1
J: TRBJ2-1
D: TRBD2
CDR3: CSVEPSGGAYNEQFF
DNA: TGCAGCGTTGAACCTAGCGGAGGCGCCTACAATGAGCAGTTCTTC

size: -
V: TRBV18
J: TRBJ2-7
D: TRBD2
CDR3: CASSPASGVRAYEQYF
DNA: TGTGCCAGCTCACCGGCTAGCGGGGTCCGCGCCTACGAGCAGTACTTC

size: once
V: TRBV6-5
J: TRBJ2-2
D: TRBD1
CDR3: CASRGQGAGELFF
DNA: TGTGCCAGCAGGGGACAGGGGGCCGGGGAGCTGTTTTTT

size: -
V: TRBV2
J: TRBJ2-1
D: -
CDR3: CASRGANEQFF
DNA: TGTGCCAGCCGCGGGGCGAATGAGCAGTTCTTC

size: -
V: TRBV19
J: TRBJ2-5
D: TRBD2
CDR3: CASSISASGRETQYF
DNA: TGTGCCAGTAGTATAAGCGCTAGCGGGAGAGAGACCCAGTACTTC

size: -
V: TRBV5-1
J: TRBJ2-1
D: -
CDR3: CASSLAEDEQFF
DNA: TGCGCCAGCAGCTTGGCAGAGGATGAGCAGTTCTTC

size: -
V: TRBV5-1
J: TRBJ2-7
D: TRBD2
CDR3: CASSPGVAGYSYEQYF
DNA: TGCGCCAGCAGCCCCGGGGTAGCGGGATACTCCTACGAGCAGTACTTC

size: -
V: TRBV9
J: TRBJ1-1
D: TRBD1
CDR3: CASSVGPRGARTEAFF
DNA: TGTGCCAGCAGCGTAGGGCCCAGGGGGGCTCGCACTGAAGCTTTCTTT

size: -
V: TRBV27
J: TRBJ2-1
D: -
CDR3: CASSLFGQTSYNEQFF
DNA: TGTGCCAGCAGTTTATTTGGGCAGACCTCCTACAATGAGCAGTTCTTC

size: -
V: TRBV5-1
J: TRBJ2-6
D: TRBD1
CDR3: CASSLGTGAGANVLTF
DNA: TGCGCCAGCAGCTTGGGGACAGGGGCTGGGGCCAACGTCCTGACTTTC

size: few
V: TRBV29-1
J: TRBJ1-2
D: -
CDR3: CSVKMDRQNYGYTF
DNA: TGCAGCGTGAAAATGGACAGACAAAACTATGGCTACACCTTC

size: -
V: TRBV19
J: TRBJ2-1
D: TRBD2
CDR3: CASSTNTGTMKFF
DNA: TGTGCCAGTAGCACTAACACCGGGACTATGAAGTTCTTC

size: -
V: TRBV7-9
J: TRBJ1-1
D: -
CDR3: CASSFPGATEAFF
DNA: TGTGCCAGCAGCTTTCCAGGGGCCACTGAAGCTTTCTTT

size: -
V: TRBV11-2
J: TRBJ2-7
D: TRBD1
CDR3: CASSHQVRGQYEQYF
DNA: TGTGCCAGCAGCCACCAGGTTAGGGGGCAGTACGAGCAGTACTTC

size: -
V: TRBV6-6
J: TRBJ2-7
D: -
CDR3: CATAPRVTSYEQYF
DNA: TGTGCCACCGCCCCCCGGGTAACATCCTACGAGCAGTACTTC

size: -
V: TRBV6-5
J: TRBJ2-1
D: TRBD2
CDR3: CASSTTSGSVNEQFF
DNA: TGTGCCAGCAGTACGACTAGCGGGAGTGTAAATGAGCAGTTCTTC

size: -
V: TRBV19
J: TRBJ2-3
D: -
CDR3: CASSIDRGDTQYF
DNA: TGTGCCAGTAGTATAGATCGGGGAGATACGCAGTATTTT

size: -
V: TRBV27
J: TRBJ2-3
D: TRBD2
CDR3: CASSPEGTSGRDTQYF
DNA: TGTGCCAGCAGTCCGGAGGGGACTAGCGGGAGAGATACGCAGTATTTT

size: -
V: TRBV4-2
J: TRBJ1-2
D: -
CDR3: CASSHPPGLMSDPYGYTF
DNA: TGTGCCAGCAGCCACCCCCCGGGACTAATGAGCGATCCTTATGGCTACACCTTC

size: -
V: TRBV2
J: TRBJ2-2
D: -
CDR3: CASREDRILGELFF
DNA: TGTGCCAGCAGGGAAGACAGAATTTTAGGGGAGCTGTTTTTT

size: -
V: TRBV9
J: TRBJ2-5
D: TRBD1
CDR3: CASSRQGALVKETQYF
DNA: TGTGCCAGCAGCAGACAGGGGGCGCTTGTCAAAGAGACCCAGTACTTC

size: -
V: TRBV5-1
J: TRBJ1-5
D: -
CDR3: CASSFSPSDFSQPQHF
DNA: TGCGCCAGCAGCTTCTCCCCTTCAGATTTCAGTCAGCCCCAGCATTTT

size: -
V: TRBV28
J: TRBJ2-3
D: -
CDR3: CASSLPSGPTDTQYF
DNA: TGTGCCAGCAGTTTGCCAAGCGGACCCACAGATACGCAGTATTTT

size: once
V: TRBV4-2
J: TRBJ2-7
D: -
CDR3: CASSQDHLGYEQYF
DNA: TGTGCCAGCAGCCAAGATCACCTCGGTTACGAGCAGTACTTC

size: -
V: TRBV18
J: TRBJ1-4
D: TRBD1
CDR3: CASSKGQDPEKLFF
DNA: TGTGCCAGCTCAAAAGGACAGGATCCTGAAAAACTGTTTTTT

size: -
V: TRBV27
J: TRBJ2-3
D: TRBD2
CDR3: CASSLGLAGVDTQYF
DNA: TGTGCCAGCAGTTTAGGGCTAGCGGGAGTCGATACGCAGTATTTT

size: -
V: TRBV28
J: TRBJ2-7
D: -
CDR3: CASTGQSYEQYF
DNA: TGTGCCAGCACCGGACAGTCCTACGAGCAGTACTTC

size: -
V: TRBV21-1
J: TRBJ1-2
D: -
CDR3: CASSNRTTGTPGRSRGYTF
DNA: TGTGCCAGCAGCAACCGTACCACAGGGACGCCGGGGCGATCTCGTGGCTACACCTTC

size: -
V: TRBV6-4
J: TRBJ2-5
D: -
CDR3: CASSDSGGGLETQYF
DNA: TGTGCCAGCAGTGACTCAGGAGGGGGCCTAGAGACCCAGTACTTC